Described below is a single T cell receptor (beta chain) sequence and its context. This clonotype was detected many times. Its antigen specificity is not known. One base away there is no much larger clone; base qualities are not given. This sample stems from a study of identical twins (dated by TCRdb to about 2016). For the wider study: To test whether fetal clonotypes persist, this study deep-sequenced TCR alpha and beta repertoires from monozygotic twins, from unrelated adults of various ages, and from cord blood. Replicate twin experiments were performed at different times using different library preparation protocols to rule out contamination. What the authors observed across the whole study: Out-of-frame TCR alpha sharing in monozygotic twins was systematically underestimated by recombination models, whereas sharing between unrelated individuals was in agreement with the recombination models. Because the same donors could not be followed over many years, the conclusions depended on cross-sectional statistical analysis. Out-of-frame TCR alpha sequences shared between twins showed an excess of low generation-probability sequences compared with coincidental sharing between unrelated individuals. Excess twin sharing in beta out-of-frame sequences was weaker because fewer shared sequences lowered the signal-to-noise ratio. Invariant T cells such as MAIT and iNKT could partly confound zero-insertion analyses, although diverse VJ usage argued against such confounding for most clonotypes. Fewer insertions were carried by abundant cord blood beta clonotypes, a similar but weaker trend appeared in young adult naive repertoires, and no such trend appeared in memory repertoires.

From cysteine to phenylalanine, the CDR3 is 14 amino acids long. This entry keeps only the CDR3 DNA: 42 bases, framed from base 1. Trimming takes 7 bases from V and 0 bases from J, and the germline ends sit 10 bases apart. From the germline V gene, CDR1 is SNHLY and CDR2 is FYNNEI. Receptor libraries were prepared by 5' RACE. The listed sequencing device is Illumina HiSeq 2000. A universal primer binding site was added through template switching, and the final cDNA carried a unique molecular identifier so that TCR cDNA molecules could be counted accurately. Specific primers in the conserved constant-segment region were used to synthesize first-strand cDNA for TCR alpha and beta chains. To control for contamination, every cDNA library carried two barcodes: a SMART-Mk sample barcode plus Illumina barcodes. Two successive PCR steps introduced TruSeq adapter sequences along with Illumina sample barcodes. The Illumina HiSeq platform was used with custom primers to sequence TCR alpha and beta cDNA libraries. The original methods were these. MiGEC was used to process raw reads and extract unique molecular identifiers, and MiXCR was used to find CDR3 positions. For each individual, recombination models were inferred using an EM algorithm with the repgenHMM and IGoR tools. The tcR package in R was used for shared clonotype analysis, with sharing normalized by the product of cloneset sizes. To study raw recombination without the effects of thymic and clonal selection, out-of-frame nonproductive sequences were analyzed. TCRdb trimmed public reads at Q25 via fastp, called clones via MiXCR and kept in-frame beta chains. CDR3 protein duplicates are merged, each entry listing the most common genes and DNA. Here the V and J calls rest on TCRdb's processing, not on the authors' analysis. The sample table holds hundreds of thousands of distinct CDR3 sequences, of which around an eighth were seen once. The leading ten clones occupy about 1.6% of the sample.

Only healthy Caucasian donors were included. The twin cohort consisted of three pairs of female monozygotic twins, all aged about 18 to 29 years. Peripheral blood mononuclear cells were used as the source from which RNA for TCR libraries was isolated. A further study also used this sample, focusing on yellow fever vaccine responses in identical twins. In that second paper, the authors write: The T cell response to vaccination in identical twins was reported by the authors to appear partly convergent and partly personalized. In identical twins, the study followed T cell clones that responded to the vaccine with precision.

This TCR derives from a woman under 30 in good health. Recombination connected TRBV2 to TRBJ2-1; the D gene cannot be named for sure. Material for sequencing was PBMCs. The CDR3 protein sequence reads: CASTQESSYNEQFF. The nucleotide sequence reads as follows: TGTGCCAGCACTCAGGAAAGCTCCTACAATGAGCAGTTCTTC.